This entry lists 17 T cell receptor beta chains sequenced from one sample in a study of shared clonotypes between healthy human individuals. Measured with immunoSEQ multiplex PCR; TCRdb has only the in-frame clones, and not every one. The sample has 2 million to 2.5 million clones, under 95% seen once; the top ten hold roughly 0.34%. The sample comprised naive CD4+ T cells from PBMCs. The sample's subset: CD45RA+ positively selected. The source of these receptors is a man between 18 and 35 years old in good health. Some clones in this sample may be carry-over from other donors' samples.

The chain has TRBV5-1 and TRBJ1-2; D is perhaps TRBD1 (5 bases). Trimming pared 4 bases from V and 1 base from J, leaving 14 bases between. Per the germline V gene, CDR1 is SGHRS and CDR2 is YFSETQ. The CDR3 is 15 amino acids. The CDR3 DNA reads as TGCGCCAGCAGCAGCCGGGACTCCCGTAACTATGGCTACACCTTC. Translation: CASSSRDSRNYGYTF.

The chain combines TRBV18 with TRBJ2-7, with D hard to call. The CDR3 has 16 residues. Germline assignment: CDR1 KGHSH and CDR2 LQKENI. Between the trimmed V and J ends, which lost 0 bases and 6 bases, there was a span of 18 bases. The CDR3 region has the DNA TGTGCCAGCTCACCACCAGGTGGCGGTAGGAACGGCGAGCAGTACTTC. Translated: CASSPPGGGRNGEQYF.

This clone was counted a single time. This chain joins TRBV11-2 and TRBJ2-1; 8 nucleotides align to TRBD2. Per the germline V gene, CDR1 is SGHAT and CDR2 is FQNNGV. The CDR3 is made up of 16 amino acids. The J segment lost 8 bases and the V segment lost 4 bases, leaving 13 bases of the junction unmatched. The CDR3 bases are TGTGCCAGCAGCTCGAAACTAGCGGAACTATGGGATGAGCAGTTCTTC. Translating it yields CASSSKLAELWDEQFF.

The CDR3 protein is CASSLGVGDTDTQYF. The CDR3 coding sequence is TGTGCCAGCAGCTTAGGGGTGGGAGACACAGATACGCAGTATTTT. The rearrangement links TRBV7-3 to TRBJ2-3; a possible D gene is TRBD2 (5 bases). CDR3 length: 15 amino acids. Germline values: CDR1 SGHTA, CDR2 FQGTGA. V dropped 2 bases and J dropped 2 bases, with 11 bases sitting between them.

This clone was observed once. Different DNA sequences within this sample yield the same CDR3. The gene calls are TRBV27 and TRBJ2-5; D gene unclear. CDR1 and CDR2 from the germline V gene are MNHEY and SMNVEV (reference sequence). V was clipped by 6 bases and J by 4 bases, with 9 bases between them. The CDR3 extends over 12 amino acids. The CDR3 loop reads CASSFYGETQYF. The CDR3 DNA reads TGTGCCAGCAGCTTCTACGGAGAGACCCAGTACTTC.

As concerns this clone: Other DNA sequences in this sample translate to the same CDR3. This chain joins TRBV10-3 and TRBJ1-2; D is unclear. V dropped 2 bases and J dropped 6 bases, with 4 bases sitting between them. The CDR3 loop spans 11 amino acids. Per the germline V gene, CDR1 is ENHRY and CDR2 is SYGVKD. The CDR3 sequence: CAISETDGYTF. DNA for the CDR3: TGTGCCATCAGTGAGACCGATGGCTACACCTTC.

The rearrangement links TRBV28 to TRBJ2-7; TRBD2 aligns across 7 bases. The CDR3 is 16 residues long. The V gene end was trimmed by 4 bases and the J gene end by 2 bases; junction bases not matched to a gene: 11. Germline V gene lookup returns CDR1 MDHEN and CDR2 SYDVKM. In DNA, the CDR3 is TGTGCCAGCAGTTCGGACCGGGAGGACGTTCCCTACGAGCAGTACTTC. Residues: CASSSDREDVPYEQYF.

This chain uses TRBV13 with TRBJ1-1; D unresolved. The CDR3 runs 15 residues. CDR1 and CDR2 (germline): PRHDT, FYEKMQ (reference sequence). V was trimmed by 2 bases and J by 4 bases, leaving 14 bases between them. CDR3 residues: CASSLLTGSVTEAFF. The CDR3 region has the DNA TGTGCCAGCAGCTTACTGACGGGCTCGGTCACTGAAGCTTTCTTT.

V and J are TRBV9 and TRBJ2-7, with D unresolved. CDR1 and CDR2 from the germline V gene are SGDLS and YYNGEE. The CDR3 consists of 13 residues. Trimming stripped 0 bases from V and 7 bases from J, with 11 bases between. The CDR3, as DNA: TGTGCCAGCAGCGTAGAACCCAGCCGAGAGCAGTACTTC. This sequence encodes CASSVEPSREQYF.

CDR3 sequence (DNA): TGTGCCAGCAGCCCGGCGGGGGACCTCTCCTACGAGCAGTACTTC. Protein product: CASSPAGDLSYEQYF. The chain uses TRBV28 and TRBJ2-7; 7 bases line up with TRBD2. This CDR3 is built from 15 residues. CDR1 MDHEN and CDR2 SYDVKM come from the germline V gene. The trim removed 6 bases at V and 0 bases at J, leaving 8 bases unmatched.

The chain is built from TRBV18 and TRBJ2-4; TRBD2 might be the D (6 bases). V was pared by 5 bases and J by 0 bases, with 8 bases between. Germline CDR1 KGHSH, CDR2 LQKENI. This CDR3 has 14 residues. CDR3 DNA sequence: TGTGCCAGCTCAACGGGACTAGCCAAAAACATTCAGTACTTC. It is translated as CASSTGLAKNIQYF.

The V gene is TRBV19, the J gene TRBJ2-5, with 7 bases lining up with TRBD1. J was trimmed by 5 bases and V by 5 bases; bases with no gene match: 11. The CDR3 has 15 residues. Looked up from germline, CDR1 is LNHDA and CDR2 is SQIVND (reference sequence). The CDR3 here is CASSSGQVFMETQYF. The CDR3 region has the DNA TGTGCCAGTAGTTCCGGACAGGTTTTTATGGAGACCCAGTACTTC.

In this sample, this clone turned up once. The chain carries TRBV2 and TRBJ2-1, with D hard to call. Per the germline V gene, CDR1 is SNHLY and CDR2 is FYNNEI. V shed 2 bases and J shed 4 bases, with 9 bases lying between them. This CDR3 spans 14 amino acids. In DNA form, the CDR3 reads TGTGCCAGCAGTGAAAGGGTAAGGTACAATGAGCAGTTCTTC. It is translated as CASSERVRYNEQFF.

The chain has TRBV5-1 and TRBJ2-2; D is unresolved. V was shortened by 1 base and J by 4 bases, with 14 bases between the two germline ends. Germline loops: CDR1 SGHRS, CDR2 YFSETQ. The CDR3 extends over 16 amino acids. CDR3 nucleotide sequence: TGCGCCAGCAGCTTGTTTAGCACATCTGGCACCGGGGAGCTGTTTTTT. It translates to CASSLFSTSGTGELFF.

The J gene is TRBJ2-2, the V gene TRBV6-6; TRBD2 matches at 15 bases. CDR1 is MNHNY and CDR2 is SVGAGI in the germline V gene (reference sequence). The ends lost 6 bases at V and 7 bases at J; junction bases unmatched: 6. CDR3 length: 16 residues. The CDR3 is CASSLGLAGGDGELFF. The CDR3 nucleotides read TGTGCCAGCAGCTTGGGACTAGCGGGAGGAGACGGGGAGCTGTTTTTT.

Regarding this clone: This specimen includes other DNA sequences encoding the same CDR3. This chain uses TRBV28 with TRBJ2-5; TRBD2 might be the D (6 bases). Germline V lookup: CDR1 MDHEN, CDR2 SYDVKM. V was trimmed by 6 bases and J by 1 base, leaving 9 bases between them. CDR3 length: 13 amino acids. CDR3 region: CASSRDSQETQYF. Written as DNA, the CDR3 is TGTGCCAGCAGCAGGGACTCCCAAGAGACCCAGTACTTC. Drawing the rest from reference TRBV28 and TRBJ2-5, the complete variable domain is DVKVTQSSRYLVKRTGEKVFLECVQDMDHENMFWYRQDPGLGLRLIYFSYDVKMKEKGDIPEGYSVSREKKERFSLILESASTNQTSMYLCASSRDSQETQYFGPGTRLLVL.

V usage is TRBV4-3 and J usage is TRBJ1-3; D uncertain. The germline V and J ends were trimmed by 2 bases and 0 bases, with 17 bases remaining between them. CDR1 is LGHNA and CDR2 is YSLEER in the germline V gene. The CDR3 has 18 amino acids. CDR3 residues: CASSQKWFGEISGNTIYF. In nucleotides, the CDR3 is TGCGCCAGCAGCCAAAAATGGTTCGGCGAAATCTCTGGAAACACCATATATTTT.